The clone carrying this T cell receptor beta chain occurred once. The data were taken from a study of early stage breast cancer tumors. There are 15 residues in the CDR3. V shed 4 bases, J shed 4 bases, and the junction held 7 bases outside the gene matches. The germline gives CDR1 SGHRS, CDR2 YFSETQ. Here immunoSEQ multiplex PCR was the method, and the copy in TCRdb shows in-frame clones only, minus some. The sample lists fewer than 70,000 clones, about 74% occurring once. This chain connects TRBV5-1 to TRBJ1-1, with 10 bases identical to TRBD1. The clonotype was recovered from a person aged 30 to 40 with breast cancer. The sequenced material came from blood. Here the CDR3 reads CASSTDRGRSTEAFF. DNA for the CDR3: TGCGCCAGCAGCACCGACAGGGGGCGAAGCACTGAAGCTTTCTTT. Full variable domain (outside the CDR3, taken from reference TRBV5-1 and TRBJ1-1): KAGVTQTPRYLIKTRGQQVTLSCSPISGHRSVSWYQQTPGQGLQFLFEYFSETQRNKGNFPGRFSGRQFSNSRSEMNVSTLELGDSALYLCASSTDRGRSTEAFFGQGTRLTVV.